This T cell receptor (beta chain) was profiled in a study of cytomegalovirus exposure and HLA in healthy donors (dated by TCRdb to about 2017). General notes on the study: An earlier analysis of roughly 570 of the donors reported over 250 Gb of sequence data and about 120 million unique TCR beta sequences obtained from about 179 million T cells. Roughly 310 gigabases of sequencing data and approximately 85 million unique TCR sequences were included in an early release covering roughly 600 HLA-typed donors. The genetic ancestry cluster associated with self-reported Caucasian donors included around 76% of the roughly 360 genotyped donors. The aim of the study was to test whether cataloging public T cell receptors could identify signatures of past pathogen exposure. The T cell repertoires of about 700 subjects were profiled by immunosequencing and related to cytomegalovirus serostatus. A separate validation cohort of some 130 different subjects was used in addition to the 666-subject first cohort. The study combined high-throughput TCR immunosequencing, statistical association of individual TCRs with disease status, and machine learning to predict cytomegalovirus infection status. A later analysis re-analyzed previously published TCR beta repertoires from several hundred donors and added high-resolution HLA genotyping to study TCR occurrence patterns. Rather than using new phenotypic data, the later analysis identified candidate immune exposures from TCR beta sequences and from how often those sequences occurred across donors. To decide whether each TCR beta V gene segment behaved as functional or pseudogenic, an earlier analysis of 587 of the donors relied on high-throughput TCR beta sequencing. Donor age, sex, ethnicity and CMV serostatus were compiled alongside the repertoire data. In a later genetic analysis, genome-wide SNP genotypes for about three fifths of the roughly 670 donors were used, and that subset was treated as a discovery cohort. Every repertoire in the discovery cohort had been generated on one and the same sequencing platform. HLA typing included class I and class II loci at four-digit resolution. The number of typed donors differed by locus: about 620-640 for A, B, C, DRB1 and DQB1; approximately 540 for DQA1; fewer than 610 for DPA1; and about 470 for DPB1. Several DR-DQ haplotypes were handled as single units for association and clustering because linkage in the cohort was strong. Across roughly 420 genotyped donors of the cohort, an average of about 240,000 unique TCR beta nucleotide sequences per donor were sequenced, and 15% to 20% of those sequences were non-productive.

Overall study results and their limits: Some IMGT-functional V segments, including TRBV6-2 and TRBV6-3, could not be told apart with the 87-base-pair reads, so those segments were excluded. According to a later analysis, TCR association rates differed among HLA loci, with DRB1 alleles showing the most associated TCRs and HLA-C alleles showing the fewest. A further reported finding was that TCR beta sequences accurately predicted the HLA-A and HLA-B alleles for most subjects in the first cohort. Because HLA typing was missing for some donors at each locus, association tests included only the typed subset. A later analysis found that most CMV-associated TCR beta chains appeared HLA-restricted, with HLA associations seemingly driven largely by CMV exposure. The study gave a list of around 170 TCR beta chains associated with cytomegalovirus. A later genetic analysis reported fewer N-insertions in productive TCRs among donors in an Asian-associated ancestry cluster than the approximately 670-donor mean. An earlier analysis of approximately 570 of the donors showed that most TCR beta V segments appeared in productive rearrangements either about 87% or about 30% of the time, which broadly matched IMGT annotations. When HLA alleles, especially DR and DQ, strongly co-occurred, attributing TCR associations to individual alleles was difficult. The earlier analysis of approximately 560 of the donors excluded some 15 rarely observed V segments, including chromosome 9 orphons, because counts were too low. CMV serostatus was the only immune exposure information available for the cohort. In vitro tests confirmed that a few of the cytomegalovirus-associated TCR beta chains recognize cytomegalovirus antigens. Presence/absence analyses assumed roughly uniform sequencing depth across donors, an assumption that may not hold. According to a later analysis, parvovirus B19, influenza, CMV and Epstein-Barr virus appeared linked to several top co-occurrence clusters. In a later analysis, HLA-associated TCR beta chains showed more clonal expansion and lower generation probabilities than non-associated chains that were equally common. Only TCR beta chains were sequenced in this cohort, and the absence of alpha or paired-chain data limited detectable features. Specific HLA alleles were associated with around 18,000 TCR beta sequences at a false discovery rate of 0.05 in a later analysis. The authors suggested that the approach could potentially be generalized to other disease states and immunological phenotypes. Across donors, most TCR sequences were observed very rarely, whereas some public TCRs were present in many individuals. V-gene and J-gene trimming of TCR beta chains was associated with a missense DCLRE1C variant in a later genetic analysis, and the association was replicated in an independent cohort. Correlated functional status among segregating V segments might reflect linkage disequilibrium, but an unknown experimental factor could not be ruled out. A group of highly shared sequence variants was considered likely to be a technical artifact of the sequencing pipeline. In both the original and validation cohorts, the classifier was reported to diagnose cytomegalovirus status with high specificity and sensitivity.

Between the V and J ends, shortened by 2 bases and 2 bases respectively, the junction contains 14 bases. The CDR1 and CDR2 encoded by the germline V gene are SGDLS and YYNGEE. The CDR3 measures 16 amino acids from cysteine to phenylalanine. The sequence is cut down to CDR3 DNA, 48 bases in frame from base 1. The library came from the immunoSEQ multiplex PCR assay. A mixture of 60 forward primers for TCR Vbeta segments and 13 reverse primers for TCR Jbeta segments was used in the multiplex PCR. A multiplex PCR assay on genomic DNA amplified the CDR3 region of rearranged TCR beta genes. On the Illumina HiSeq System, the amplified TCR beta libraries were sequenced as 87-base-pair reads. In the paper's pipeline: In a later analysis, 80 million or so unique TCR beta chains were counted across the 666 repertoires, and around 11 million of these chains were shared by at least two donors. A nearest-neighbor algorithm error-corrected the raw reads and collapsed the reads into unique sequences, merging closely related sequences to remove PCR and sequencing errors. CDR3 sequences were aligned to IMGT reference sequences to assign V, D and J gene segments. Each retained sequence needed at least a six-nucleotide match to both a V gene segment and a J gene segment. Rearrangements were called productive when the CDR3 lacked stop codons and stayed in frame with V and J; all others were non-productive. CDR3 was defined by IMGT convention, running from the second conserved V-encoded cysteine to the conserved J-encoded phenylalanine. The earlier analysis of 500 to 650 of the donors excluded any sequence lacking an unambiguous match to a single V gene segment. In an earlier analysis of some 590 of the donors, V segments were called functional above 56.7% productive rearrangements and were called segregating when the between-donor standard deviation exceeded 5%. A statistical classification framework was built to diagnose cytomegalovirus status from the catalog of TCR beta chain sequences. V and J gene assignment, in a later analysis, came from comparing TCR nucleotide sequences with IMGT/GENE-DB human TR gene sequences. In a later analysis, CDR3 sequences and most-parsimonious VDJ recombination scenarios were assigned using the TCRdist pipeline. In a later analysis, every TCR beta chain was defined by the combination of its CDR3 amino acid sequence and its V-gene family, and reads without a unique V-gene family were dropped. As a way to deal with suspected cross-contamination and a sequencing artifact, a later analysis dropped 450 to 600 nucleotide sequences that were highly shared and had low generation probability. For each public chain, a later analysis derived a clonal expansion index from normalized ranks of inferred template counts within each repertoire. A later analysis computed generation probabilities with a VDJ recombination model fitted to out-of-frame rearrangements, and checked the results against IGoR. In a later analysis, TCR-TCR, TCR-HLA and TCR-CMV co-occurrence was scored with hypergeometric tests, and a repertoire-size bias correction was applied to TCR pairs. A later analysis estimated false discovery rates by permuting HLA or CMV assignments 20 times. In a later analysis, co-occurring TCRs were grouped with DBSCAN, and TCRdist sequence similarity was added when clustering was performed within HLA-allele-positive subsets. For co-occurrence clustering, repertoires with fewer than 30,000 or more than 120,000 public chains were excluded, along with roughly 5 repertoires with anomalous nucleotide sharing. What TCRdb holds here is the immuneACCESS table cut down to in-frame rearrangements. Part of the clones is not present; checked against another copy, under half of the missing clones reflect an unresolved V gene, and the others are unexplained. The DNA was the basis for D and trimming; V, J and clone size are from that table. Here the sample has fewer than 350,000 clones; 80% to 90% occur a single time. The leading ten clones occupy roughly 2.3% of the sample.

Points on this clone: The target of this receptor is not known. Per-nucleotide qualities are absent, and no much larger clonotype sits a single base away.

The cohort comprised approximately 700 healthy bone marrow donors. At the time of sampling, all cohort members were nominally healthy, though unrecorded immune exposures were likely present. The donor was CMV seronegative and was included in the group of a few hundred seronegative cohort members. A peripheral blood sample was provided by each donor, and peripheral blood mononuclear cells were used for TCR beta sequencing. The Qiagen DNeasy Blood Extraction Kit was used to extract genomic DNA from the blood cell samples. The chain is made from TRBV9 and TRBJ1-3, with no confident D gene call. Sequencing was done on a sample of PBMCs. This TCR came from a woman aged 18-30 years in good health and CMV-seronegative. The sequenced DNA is TGTGCCAGCAGCGTGAGAAGGGAGGATCCTGGAAACACCATATATTTT. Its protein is CASSVRREDPGNTIYF. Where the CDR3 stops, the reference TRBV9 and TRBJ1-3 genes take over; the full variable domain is DSGVTQTPKHLITATGQRVTLRCSPRSGDLSVYWYQQSLDQGLQFLIQYYNGEERAKGNILERFSAQQFPDLHSELNLSSLELGDSALYFCASSVRREDPGNTIYFGEGSWLTVV.